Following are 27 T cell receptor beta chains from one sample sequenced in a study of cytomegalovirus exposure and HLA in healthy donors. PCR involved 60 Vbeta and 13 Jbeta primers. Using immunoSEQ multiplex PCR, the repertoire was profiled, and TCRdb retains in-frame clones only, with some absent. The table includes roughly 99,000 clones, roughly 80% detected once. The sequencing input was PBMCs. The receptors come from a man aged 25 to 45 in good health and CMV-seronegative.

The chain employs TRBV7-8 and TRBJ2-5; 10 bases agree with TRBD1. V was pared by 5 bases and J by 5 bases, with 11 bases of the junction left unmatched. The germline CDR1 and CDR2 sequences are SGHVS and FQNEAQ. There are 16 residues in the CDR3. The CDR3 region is CASSRGVGQGSETQYF. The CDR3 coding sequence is TGTGCCAGCAGCAGGGGGGTGGGACAGGGGTCCGAGACCCAGTACTTC.

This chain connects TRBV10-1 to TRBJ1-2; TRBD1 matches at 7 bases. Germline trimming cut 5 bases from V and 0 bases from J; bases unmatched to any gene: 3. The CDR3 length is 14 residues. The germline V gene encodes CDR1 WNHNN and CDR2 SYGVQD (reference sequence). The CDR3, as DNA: TGCGCCAGCAGTCCGGGACAGACTAACTATGGCTACACCTTC. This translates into CASSPGQTNYGYTF.

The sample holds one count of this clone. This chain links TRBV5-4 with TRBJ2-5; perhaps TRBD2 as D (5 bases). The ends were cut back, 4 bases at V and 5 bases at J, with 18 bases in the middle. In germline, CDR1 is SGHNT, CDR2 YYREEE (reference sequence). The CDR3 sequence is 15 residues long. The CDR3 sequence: CASSQPPGGDETQYF. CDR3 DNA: TGTGCCAGCAGCCAGCCGCCCGGAGGCGATGAGACCCAGTACTTC. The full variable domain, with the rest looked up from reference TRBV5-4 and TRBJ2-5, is ETGVTQSPTHLIKTRGQQVTLRCSSQSGHNTVSWYQQALGQGPQFIFQYYREEENGRGNFPPRFSGLQFPNYSSELNVNALELDDSALYLCASSQPPGGDETQYFGPGTRLLVL.

The CDR3 is CASSRDVLRDKNIQYF. CDR3 nucleotide sequence: TGTGCCAGCAGCCGGGACGTTCTGCGGGACAAAAACATTCAGTACTTC. V and J are TRBV5-6 and TRBJ2-4; D is possibly TRBD2 (6 bases). The CDR3 covers 16 residues. Trimming removed 4 bases from V and 3 bases from J, with 17 bases in between. Germline V gene sequence: CDR1 SGHDT, CDR2 YYEEEE.

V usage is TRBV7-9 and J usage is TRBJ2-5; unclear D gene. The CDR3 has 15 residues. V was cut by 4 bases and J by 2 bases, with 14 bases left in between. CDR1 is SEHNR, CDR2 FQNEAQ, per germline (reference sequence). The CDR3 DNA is TGTGCCAGCAGCTCCCCCCTAGACCCACAAGAGACCCAGTACTTC. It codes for CASSSPLDPQETQYF.

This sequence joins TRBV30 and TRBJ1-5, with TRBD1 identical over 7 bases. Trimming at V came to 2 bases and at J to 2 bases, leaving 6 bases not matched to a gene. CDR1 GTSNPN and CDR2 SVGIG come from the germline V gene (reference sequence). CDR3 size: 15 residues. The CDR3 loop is CAWSRRQGGNQPQHF. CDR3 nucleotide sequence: TGTGCCTGGAGTCGTCGACAGGGCGGCAATCAGCCCCAGCATTTT. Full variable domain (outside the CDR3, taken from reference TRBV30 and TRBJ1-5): SQTIHQWPATLVQPVGSPLSLECTVEGTSNPNLYWYRQAAGRGLQLLFYSVGIGQISSEVPQNLSASRPQDRQFILSSKKLLLSDSGFYLCAWSRRQGGNQPQHFGDGTRLSIL.

The CDR3 coding sequence is TGCAGCGTTGTGGGCAGCAGAAACACCATATATTTT. Its translation: CSVVGSRNTIYF. This sequence joins TRBV29-1 and TRBJ1-3; D uncertain. Trimming took off 4 bases at V and 5 bases at J, with 9 bases between the two ends. This CDR3 region has 12 residues. Per germline, CDR1 SQVTM and CDR2 ANQGSEA.

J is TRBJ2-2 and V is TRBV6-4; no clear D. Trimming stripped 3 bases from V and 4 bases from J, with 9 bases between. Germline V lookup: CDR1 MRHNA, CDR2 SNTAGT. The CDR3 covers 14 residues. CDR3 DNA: TGTGCCAGCAGTGAGTCGAGTGTCACCGGGGAGCTGTTTTTT. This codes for CASSESSVTGELFF.

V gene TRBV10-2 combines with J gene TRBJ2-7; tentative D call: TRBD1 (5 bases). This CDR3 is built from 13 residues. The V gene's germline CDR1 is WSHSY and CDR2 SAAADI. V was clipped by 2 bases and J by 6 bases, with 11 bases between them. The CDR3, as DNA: TGCGCCAGCAGTGAGACAGGACCCCCCGAGCAGTACTTC. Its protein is CASSETGPPEQYF.

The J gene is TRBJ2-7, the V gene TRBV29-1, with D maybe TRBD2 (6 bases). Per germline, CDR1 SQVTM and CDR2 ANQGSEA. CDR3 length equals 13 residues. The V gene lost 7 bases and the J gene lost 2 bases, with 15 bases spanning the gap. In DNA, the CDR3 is TGCAGCGCTCGCCGGGACTTAGCCTACGAGCAGTACTTC. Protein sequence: CSARRDLAYEQYF.

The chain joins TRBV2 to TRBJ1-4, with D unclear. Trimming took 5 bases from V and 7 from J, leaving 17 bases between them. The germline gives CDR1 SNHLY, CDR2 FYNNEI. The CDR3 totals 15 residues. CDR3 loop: CASSLGSQAGEKLFF. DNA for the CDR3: TGTGCCAGCAGTCTCGGCTCCCAGGCGGGTGAAAAACTGTTTTTT.

The CDR3 region is CASSTQGPNTEAFF. In DNA, the CDR3 is TGTGCCAGCAGCACACAGGGCCCGAATACTGAAGCTTTCTTT. V usage is TRBV11-2 and J usage is TRBJ1-1; D is possibly TRBD1 (6 bases). CDR3 length: 14 amino acids. CDR1 SGHAT and CDR2 FQNNGV come from the germline V gene. The V end was cut by 5 bases, the J end by 5 bases, with 15 bases between.

CDR3 in amino acids: CASSPRGSPYEQYF. The CDR3, as DNA: TGTGCCAGCAGTCCGAGGGGGTCCCCCTACGAGCAGTACTTC. The chain joins TRBV6-5 to TRBJ2-7; D may be TRBD1 (6 bases). V was pared by 5 bases and J by 2 bases, with 13 bases between. The CDR3 consists of 14 residues. Germline CDR1 reads MNHEY; CDR2 reads SVGAGI.

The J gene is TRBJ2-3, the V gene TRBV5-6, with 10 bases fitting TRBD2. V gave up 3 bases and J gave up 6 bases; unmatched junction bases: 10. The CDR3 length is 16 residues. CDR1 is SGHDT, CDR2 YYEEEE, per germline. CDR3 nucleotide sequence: TGTGCCAGCAGCTCCTCCGGGACTAGCGTCTATGATACGCAGTATTTT. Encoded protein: CASSSSGTSVYDTQYF.

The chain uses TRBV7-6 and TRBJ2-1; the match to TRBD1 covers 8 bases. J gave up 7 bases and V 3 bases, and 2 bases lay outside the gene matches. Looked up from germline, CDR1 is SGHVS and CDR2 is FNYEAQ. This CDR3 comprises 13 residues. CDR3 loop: CASSLTGENEQFF. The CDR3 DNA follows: TGTGCCAGCAGCTTGACAGGGGAGAATGAGCAGTTCTTC.

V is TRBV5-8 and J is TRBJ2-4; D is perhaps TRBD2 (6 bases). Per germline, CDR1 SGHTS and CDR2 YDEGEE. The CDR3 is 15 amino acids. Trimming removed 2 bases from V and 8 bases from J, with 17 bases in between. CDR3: CASSLTLSGEHIQYF. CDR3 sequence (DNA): TGTGCCAGCAGCTTAACCCTCTCGGGAGAACACATTCAGTACTTC.

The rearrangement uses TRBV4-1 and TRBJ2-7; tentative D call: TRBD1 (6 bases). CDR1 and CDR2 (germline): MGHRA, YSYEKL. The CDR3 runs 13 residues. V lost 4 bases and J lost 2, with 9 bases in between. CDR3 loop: CASSPGTPYEQYF. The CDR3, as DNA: TGCGCCAGCAGCCCCGGGACACCCTACGAGCAGTACTTC.

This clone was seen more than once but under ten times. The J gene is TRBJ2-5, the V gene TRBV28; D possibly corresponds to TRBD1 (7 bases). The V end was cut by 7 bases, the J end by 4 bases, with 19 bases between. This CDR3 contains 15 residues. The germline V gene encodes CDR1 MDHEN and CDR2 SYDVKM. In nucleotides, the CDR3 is TGTGCCAGCACCATGGGGCAGGGGGGCGGAGAGACCCAGTACTTC. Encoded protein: CASTMGQGGGETQYF.

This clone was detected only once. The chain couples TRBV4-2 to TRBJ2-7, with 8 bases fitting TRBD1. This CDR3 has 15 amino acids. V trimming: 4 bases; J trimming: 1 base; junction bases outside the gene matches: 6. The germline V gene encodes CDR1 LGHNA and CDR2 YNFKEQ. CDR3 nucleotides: TGTGCCAGCAGCCGCGACCGGGACAGGTCCTACGAGCAGTACTTC. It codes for CASSRDRDRSYEQYF.

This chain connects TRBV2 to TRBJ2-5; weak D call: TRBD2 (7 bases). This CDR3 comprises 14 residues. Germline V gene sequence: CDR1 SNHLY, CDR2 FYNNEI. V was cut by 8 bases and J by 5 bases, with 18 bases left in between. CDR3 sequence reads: CASGGGGLVETQYF. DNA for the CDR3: TGTGCCAGCGGAGGGGGGGGGTTGGTGGAGACCCAGTACTTC.

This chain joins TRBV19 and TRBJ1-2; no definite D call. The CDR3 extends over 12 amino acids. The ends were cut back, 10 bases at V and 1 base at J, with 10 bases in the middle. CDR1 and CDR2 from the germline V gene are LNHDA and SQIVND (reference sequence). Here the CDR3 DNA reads TGTGCCACCCGAGGAGTTAACTATGGCTACACCTTC. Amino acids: CATRGVNYGYTF.

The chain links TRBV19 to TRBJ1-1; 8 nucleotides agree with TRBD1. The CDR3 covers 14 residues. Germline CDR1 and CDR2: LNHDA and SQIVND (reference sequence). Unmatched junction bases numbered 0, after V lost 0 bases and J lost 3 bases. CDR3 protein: CASSIDRGHTEAFF. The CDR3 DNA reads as TGTGCCAGTAGTATAGACAGGGGGCACACTGAAGCTTTCTTT.

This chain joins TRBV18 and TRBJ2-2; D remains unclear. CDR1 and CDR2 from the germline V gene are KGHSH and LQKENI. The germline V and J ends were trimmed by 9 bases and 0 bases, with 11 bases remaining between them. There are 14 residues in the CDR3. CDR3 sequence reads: CASVDTANTGELFF. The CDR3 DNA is TGTGCCAGTGTTGACACCGCGAACACCGGGGAGCTGTTTTTT.

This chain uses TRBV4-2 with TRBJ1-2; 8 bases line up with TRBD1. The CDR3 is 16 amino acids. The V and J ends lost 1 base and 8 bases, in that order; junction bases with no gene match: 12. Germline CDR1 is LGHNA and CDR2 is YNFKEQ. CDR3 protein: CASSQGLGQGAEGYTF. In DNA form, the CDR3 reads TGTGCCAGCAGCCAAGGTCTCGGGCAGGGGGCGGAGGGCTACACCTTC.

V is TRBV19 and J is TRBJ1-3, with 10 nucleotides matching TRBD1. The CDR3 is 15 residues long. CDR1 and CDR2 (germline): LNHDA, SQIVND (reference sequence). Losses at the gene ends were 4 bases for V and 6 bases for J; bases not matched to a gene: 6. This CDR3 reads CASSKTGTGENTIYF. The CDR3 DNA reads TGTGCCAGTAGTAAAACCGGGACAGGGGAAAACACCATATATTTT. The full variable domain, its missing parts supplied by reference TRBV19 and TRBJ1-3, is DGGITQSPKYLFRKEGQNVTLSCEQNLNHDAMYWYRQDPGQGLRLIYYSQIVNDFQKGDIAEGYSVSREKKESFPLTVTSAQKNPTAFYLCASSKTGTGENTIYFGEGSWLTVV.

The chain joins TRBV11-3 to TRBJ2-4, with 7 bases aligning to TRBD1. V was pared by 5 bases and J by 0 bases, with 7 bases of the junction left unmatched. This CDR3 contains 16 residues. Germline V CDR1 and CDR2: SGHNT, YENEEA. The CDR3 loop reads CASSAYRGPAKNIQYF. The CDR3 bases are TGTGCCAGCAGCGCCTACAGGGGTCCAGCCAAAAACATTCAGTACTTC. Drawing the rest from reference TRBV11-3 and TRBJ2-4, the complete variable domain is EAGVVQSPRYKIIEKKQPVAFWCNPISGHNTLYWYLQNLGQGPELLIRYENEEAVDDSQLPKDRFSAERLKGVDSTLKIQPAELGDSAVYLCASSAYRGPAKNIQYFGAGTRLSVL.

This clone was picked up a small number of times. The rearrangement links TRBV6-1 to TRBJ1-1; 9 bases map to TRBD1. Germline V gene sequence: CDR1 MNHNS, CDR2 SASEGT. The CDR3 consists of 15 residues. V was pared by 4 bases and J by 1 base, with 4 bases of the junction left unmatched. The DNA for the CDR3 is TGTGCCAGCAGTGGAACGGGACAGGGGAACACTGAAGCTTTCTTT. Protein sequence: CASSGTGQGNTEAFF.